The 15 T cell receptor beta chains given below trace back to one sample, sequenced in a study of tumor-infiltrating lymphocytes in oesophageal squamous cell carcinoma. Using its own MiXCR run on the PCR reads, TCRdb lists one record per CDR3 protein. The repertoire holds fewer than 11,000 distinct CDR3 sequences, with around three fifths as singletons. Sequencing was performed on esophageal tumor tissue. The receptors originated from a female donor with esophageal squamous cell carcinoma.

J is TRBJ2-3 and V is TRBV7-2; D gene unclear. The CDR3 runs 11 residues. Trimming left V 5 bases short and J 11 bases short, with 11 bases between. Germline CDR1 reads SGHTA; CDR2 reads FQGNSA. The CDR3 DNA reads as TGTGCCAGCAGCGACTGCTACGAGCAGTATTTT. It translates to CASSDCYEQYF.

DNA of the CDR3: TGTGCCAGCAGTTACTCGAGGTTTGGTGAGCAGTTCTTC. It specifies CASSYSRFGEQFF. The chain has TRBV6-6 and TRBJ2-1; no reliable D call. This CDR3 region has 13 residues. V shed 0 bases and J shed 9 bases, with 9 bases lying between them. CDR1 MNHNY and CDR2 SVGAGI come from the germline V gene (reference sequence).

Regarding this clonotype: Compared with germline, one end of the junction differs, possibly owing to a read error. V usage is TRBV7-8 and J usage is TRBJ1-1; D remains ambiguous. The CDR3 is made up of 13 amino acids. Germline V CDR1 and CDR2: SGHVS, FQNEAQ. CDR3 region: CASSTARNTEASF. CDR3 DNA: TGTGCCAGCAGTACGGCTCGGAACACTGAAGCTTCCTTT.

The rearrangement joins TRBV7-3 to TRBJ1-1; 13 bases map to TRBD2. The J call is doubtful: the DNA matches TRBJ2-1 better. This CDR3 is built from 14 residues. Germline CDR1 and CDR2: SGHTA and FQGTGA. CDR3 sequence: CASSPGTSGETQFF. The DNA for the CDR3 is TGTGCCAGCAGCCCCGGGACTAGCGGGGAGACCCAGTTCTTC.

The CDR3: CASSLGQGREYGYTF. The DNA of the CDR3 is TGTGCCAGCAGCTTAGGACAGGGGCGCGAGTATGGCTACACCTTC. The V and J genes are TRBV7-4 and TRBJ1-2; 8 bases fit TRBD1. The germline V gene has CDR1 SGHVT and CDR2 SQSDAQ. The CDR3 length is 15 residues. V gave up 1 base and J gave up 5 bases; unmatched junction bases: 6.

The rearrangement joins TRBV15 to TRBJ2-3, with 8 bases that match TRBD2. The CDR3 length is 15 residues. Trimming cost V 4 bases and J 2 bases; bases outside gene matches: 5. CDR1 is LNHNV, CDR2 YYDKDF, per germline (reference sequence). The CDR3 DNA reads as TGTGCCACCAGCACGGCGCGGGAGGTCACAGATACGCAGTATTTT. It codes for CATSTAREVTDTQYF.

J is TRBJ2-1 and V is TRBV7-2, with D unresolved. From germline, CDR1 is SGHTA and CDR2 FQGNSA. The CDR3 spans 13 residues. Deletions cut 1 base from V and 0 bases from J, with 1 base between. The CDR3 DNA reads TGTGCCAGCAGCTTAGTCTCCTACAATGAGCAGTTCTTC. Encoded protein: CASSLVSYNEQFF.

The sample holds a few counts of this clonotype. This chain connects TRBV6-1 to TRBJ1-5; 8 bases match TRBD1. CDR3 size: 15 residues. The trim removed 4 bases at V and 0 bases at J, leaving 2 bases unmatched. The V gene's germline CDR1 is MNHNS and CDR2 SASEGT. The CDR3 DNA follows: TGTGCCAGCAGTGCAGGGGGCTATAGCAATCAGCCCCAGCATTTT. This sequence encodes CASSAGGYSNQPQHF.

The chain employs TRBV19 and TRBJ2-6; D is perhaps TRBD1 or TRBD2 (5 bases each). CDR1 and CDR2 from the germline V gene are LNHDA and SQIVND (reference sequence). V shed 6 bases and J shed 2 bases, with 17 bases lying between them. The CDR3 is 17 residues long. This CDR3 is CASSRDGLGAGANVLTF. The CDR3, as DNA: TGTGCCAGTAGCAGGGACGGCCTAGGGGCTGGGGCCAACGTCCTGACTTTC.

This clonotype has just a few counts. The chain recombines TRBV28 with TRBJ2-5; D call uncertain. The DNA end favors TRBJ2-7, so the J call may be wrong. This CDR3 spans 13 amino acids. CDR1 and CDR2 (germline): MDHEN, SYDVKM. CDR3 residues: CASSFGQSYEQYF. CDR3 in DNA: TGTGCCAGCAGTTTTGGTCAAAGTTACGAGCAGTACTTC.

The chain couples TRBV7-8 to TRBJ2-7, with D unresolved. The DNA matches TRBJ2-5 better at its end, which makes the J call doubtful. Germline assignment: CDR1 SGHVS and CDR2 FQNEAQ. The CDR3 runs 13 residues. The chain's CDR3 is CASSFSGGETQYF. The DNA for the CDR3 is TGTGCCAGCAGCTTTTCGGGCGGAGAGACCCAGTACTTC.

This clonotype rates as medium-sized. The chain has TRBV5-4 and TRBJ2-7, with D perhaps matching TRBD2 (6 bases). There are 15 residues in the CDR3. V was cut by 3 bases and J by 0 bases, with 13 bases left in between. CDR1 and CDR2 (germline): SGHNT, YYREEE (reference sequence). The CDR3 DNA reads as TGTGCCAGCAGCTCGGGGGTGGCAACCTCCTACGAGCAGTACTTC. The encoded protein is CASSSGVATSYEQYF.

J is TRBJ1-4 and V is TRBV7-2; tentatively, D is TRBD1 (5 bases). Per the germline V gene, CDR1 is SGHTA and CDR2 is FQGNSA. This CDR3 region has 15 residues. The V and J ends lost 6 bases and 2 bases respectively, with 13 bases between them. The CDR3 sequence is CASRLSGSTNEKLFF. In nucleotides, the CDR3 is TGTGCCAGCAGGTTATCAGGGTCGACTAATGAAAAACTGTTTTTT.

Regarding this clonotype: The junction departs from the called germline gene at one end, perhaps through a read error. This chain connects TRBV12-3 or TRBV12-4 to TRBJ2-7; D may be TRBD1 (5 bases). The CDR3 has 13 amino acids. This chain's CDR3 is CASSLAAAGAEFF. Here the CDR3 DNA reads TGTGCCAGCAGTTTAGCCGCAGCTGGGGCTGAGTTCTTC.

This clonotype was counted at least ten times. This chain connects TRBV11-2 to TRBJ2-1; D uncertain. CDR3 length: 15 amino acids. Germline V lookup: CDR1 SGHAT, CDR2 FQNNGV. Trimming pared 1 base from V and 2 bases from J, leaving 9 bases between. The CDR3 bases are TGTGCCAGCAGCTTAGTTACCAGTCCCTACAATGAGCAGTTCTTC. Protein sequence: CASSLVTSPYNEQFF.